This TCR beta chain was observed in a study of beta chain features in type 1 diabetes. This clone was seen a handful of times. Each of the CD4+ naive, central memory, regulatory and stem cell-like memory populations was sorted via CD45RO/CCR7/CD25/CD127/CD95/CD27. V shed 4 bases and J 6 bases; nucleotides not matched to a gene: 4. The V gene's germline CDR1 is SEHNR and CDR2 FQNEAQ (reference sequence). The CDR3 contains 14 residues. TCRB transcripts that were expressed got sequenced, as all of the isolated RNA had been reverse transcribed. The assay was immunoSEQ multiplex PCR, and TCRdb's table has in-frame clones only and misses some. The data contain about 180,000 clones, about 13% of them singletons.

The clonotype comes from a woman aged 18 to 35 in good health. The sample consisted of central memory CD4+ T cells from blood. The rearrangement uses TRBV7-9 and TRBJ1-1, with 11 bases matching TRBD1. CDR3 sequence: CASSYGGQGAEAFF. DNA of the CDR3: TGTGCCAGCAGCTACGGGGGACAGGGGGCTGAAGCTTTCTTT.